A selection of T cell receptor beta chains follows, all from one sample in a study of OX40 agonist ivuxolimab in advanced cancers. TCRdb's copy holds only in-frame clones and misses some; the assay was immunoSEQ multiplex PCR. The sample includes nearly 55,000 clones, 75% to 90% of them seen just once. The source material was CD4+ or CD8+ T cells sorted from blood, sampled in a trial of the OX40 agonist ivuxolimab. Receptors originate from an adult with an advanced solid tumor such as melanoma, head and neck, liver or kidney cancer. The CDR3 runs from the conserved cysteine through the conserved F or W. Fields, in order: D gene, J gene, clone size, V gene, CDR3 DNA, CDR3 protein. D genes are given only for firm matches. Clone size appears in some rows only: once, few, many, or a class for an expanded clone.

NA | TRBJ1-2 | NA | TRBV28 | TGTGCCAGCAGTTTAGGGGGGGACTATGGCTACACCTTC | CASSLGGDYGYTF
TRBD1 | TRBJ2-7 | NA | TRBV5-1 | TGCGCCAGCAGCTTAAGTGGTCGGGGACAGGAAAACTACGAGCAGTACTTC | CASSLSGRGQENYEQYF
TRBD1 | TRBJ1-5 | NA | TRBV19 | TGTGCCAGTAGTACGACAGGGGGCAATCAGCCCCAGCATTTT | CASSTTGGNQPQHF
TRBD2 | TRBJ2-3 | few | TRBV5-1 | TGCGCCAGCAGCCTTAGCGGGAGTTCTGGAGATACGCAGTATTTT | CASSLSGSSGDTQYF
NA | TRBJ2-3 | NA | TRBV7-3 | TGTGCCAGCAGTTCCCAGGCCTCCACAGATACGCAGTATTTT | CASSSQASTDTQYF
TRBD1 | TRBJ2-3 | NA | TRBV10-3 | TGTGCCATCAGCAAAAGACAGGGAGAGGGGACAGATACGCAGTATTTT | CAISKRQGEGTDTQYF
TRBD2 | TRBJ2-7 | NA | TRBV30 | TGTGCCTGGAACAGCGGGGGGAACGAGCAGTACTTC | CAWNSGGNEQYF
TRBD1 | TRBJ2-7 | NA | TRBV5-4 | TGTGCCAGCAGCTCAAGAATTACGGGACAGAACTACGAGCAGTACTTC | CASSSRITGQNYEQYF
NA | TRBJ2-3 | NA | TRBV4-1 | TGCGCCAGCAGCCACGGGCAGCGCACAGATACGCAGTATTTT | CASSHGQRTDTQYF
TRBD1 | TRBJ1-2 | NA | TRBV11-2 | TGTGCCAGCAGCTCTTCGGGACAGGGGCTGGGCTACACCTTC | CASSSSGQGLGYTF
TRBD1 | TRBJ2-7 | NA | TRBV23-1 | TGCGCCAGCAGTCAATTCGGGACAGGCTCCTACGAGCAGTACTTC | CASSQFGTGSYEQYF
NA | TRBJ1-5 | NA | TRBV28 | TGTGCCAGCAGCTCCCCTGAAGGGAGGGCACAGCCCCAGCATTTT | CASSSPEGRAQPQHF
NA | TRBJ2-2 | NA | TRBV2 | TGTGCCAGCAGTGGGGGGATGGCGGGCACCGGGGAGCTGTTTTTT | CASSGGMAGTGELFF
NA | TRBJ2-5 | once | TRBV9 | TGTGCCAGCAGCGTAGAAGGGACCGGCCGGGTAGAGACCCAGTACTTC | CASSVEGTGRVETQYF
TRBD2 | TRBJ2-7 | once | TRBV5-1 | TGCGCCAGCAGCCCCTCGGGGGGGCAGGCCTACGAGCAGTACTTC | CASSPSGGQAYEQYF
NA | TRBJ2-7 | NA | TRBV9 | TGTGCCAGCAGCGTACAGTGGATGGGCGAGCAGTACTTC | CASSVQWMGEQYF
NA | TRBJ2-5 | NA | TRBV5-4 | TGTGCCAGCAGCTCCGGTCTGCAGTTGGGGACCCAGTACTTC | CASSSGLQLGTQYF
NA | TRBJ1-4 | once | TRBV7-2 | TGTGCCAGCAGCGGCAGGACCGTCGGGAATGAAAAACTGTTTTTT | CASSGRTVGNEKLFF
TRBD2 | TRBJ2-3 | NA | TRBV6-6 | TGTGCCAGCAGTCTAGCGGGCAGCACAGATACGCAGTATTTT | CASSLAGSTDTQYF
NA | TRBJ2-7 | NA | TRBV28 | TGTGCCAGCAGTTTACTTTCCGGCAGTAACTACGAGCAGTACTTC | CASSLLSGSNYEQYF
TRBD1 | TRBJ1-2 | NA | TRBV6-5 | TGTGCCAGCAGTTACTCCACAGGGGTGGAAGGCTACACCTTC | CASSYSTGVEGYTF